This TCR beta chain was recorded in a study of beta chain features in type 1 diabetes (dated by TCRdb to 2017 to 2018). For context, the study as a whole: Mean age, gender distribution, total cell number and subset yield did not differ between patients and healthy donors. In the study, TCRB repertoires of sorted circulating CD4+ T cell subsets from recently diagnosed type 1 diabetes patients were compared with those of matched healthy donors. Across all samples, some 99 million sorted cells were examined, and cell number per subset correlated strongly with RNA yield. Regulatory and stem cell-like memory subsets were obtained from only 8 patients and roughly 8 healthy donors, while naive and central memory subsets were obtained from all 28 donors.

Each donor gave one peripheral blood draw, around 100 mL on average, collected into heparinised tubes. A BD FACSAria II and a panel including CD45RO, CCR7, CD25, CD127, CD95 and CD27 were used to sort naive, central memory, regulatory and stem cell-like memory CD4+ T cells. Purity was above 98% for every sorted population. Right away, PBMCs were isolated by Lymphoprep density gradient centrifugation and were stained directly, with no culture step. Samples were stained and sorted in pairs, with one healthy donor and one patient per experiment, so that batch effects were minimized. This clone was seen more than once but under ten times. Its antigen remains undetermined. Base qualities are not provided; no much larger clone lies one nucleotide away. All of the isolated RNA was reverse transcribed with the High Capacity cDNA Reverse Transcription Kit, so expressed TCRB transcripts were sequenced. Naive, central memory and regulatory T cell samples underwent deep immunoSEQ sequencing, averaging about 3.57 million total reads per sample. Sorted cells were lysed in RLT buffer and RNA was extracted with DNase-treated RNeasy Micro or Mini kits, depending on cell number. Each cell subset was processed on its own to prevent cross-contamination, while patient and healthy donor samples were processed together. TCRB sequences were amplified from cDNA with the immunoSEQ multiplex PCR, producing 87-bp fragments spanning the CDR3 region. Sequencing of the amplicons was done on the Illumina HiSeq platform. Under the source paper's analysis protocol: Synthetic template baselines were used to correct PCR bias computationally, reads within Hamming distance 2 were collapsed together, and singletons that could not be merged were discarded. By aligning reads against IMGT, V, D and J genes, CDR3 length, and insertions or deletions at six rearrangement sites were assigned. Within each subset, clonotype counts were normalized to sorted cell number, and only after that were true diversity and Gini coefficients computed with the tcR R package. The overlap coefficient, calculated on TCRB nucleotide sequences, was used to measure repertoire sharing. As a proxy for the pre-selection repertoire, out-of-frame TCRB sequences from naive cells were analyzed. TCRdb limited this immuneACCESS table to in-frame rearrangements with V and J called. A share of clones is missing; checked studies link under half to unresolved V genes, and the rest is unexplained. V and J calls and clone size are those listed in that table; D and trimming were worked out from the DNA. This sample lists under 400,000 clones; approximately 12% were detected once. 0.017% of the sample goes to the ten largest clones.

The full study reports these points: In all four CD4+ subsets, TCRB CDR3 length was moderately but significantly shorter in type 1 diabetes patients. Naive, central memory and regulatory TCRB repertoires appeared to be more alike among patients than among healthy donors. Only small numbers of individuals were included in the HLA sub-analyses, which left unresolved whether HLA type had any influence on TCRB rearrangement. Shorter templates might have been favored by PCR, but patient and control samples were amplified and corrected together, so both groups would have been affected equally by any skew. At VDJ recombination sites, type 1 diabetes patients had fewer insertions and more deleted nucleotides, which implies abnormalities in thymic rearrangement. Because cDNA rather than genomic DNA was sequenced, highly expressing activated cells could have been over-represented, although no difference in activation and CD3 levels was found between groups.

The CDR3, from cysteine to phenylalanine, totals 15 residues. Only the CDR3 part of the read is kept: 45 bases, read in frame from the first base. For CDR1 and CDR2, the germline V gene (reference sequence) lists LNHDA and SQIVND. V gives up 0 bases and J gives up 6 bases, and the segment between their germline ends measures 11 bases. This TCR came from a man between 18 and 35 years old in good health. The sequenced material came from naive CD4+ T cells from blood. Sample cell subset or site, as interpreted from the label and publication: true naive CD4+ T cells. Recombination connected TRBV19 to TRBJ2-2, with the D segment identity uncertain. The CDR3 protein is CASSIDHTSAGELFF. The DNA is as follows: TGTGCCAGTAGTATAGATCATACGAGCGCCGGGGAGCTGTTTTTT.